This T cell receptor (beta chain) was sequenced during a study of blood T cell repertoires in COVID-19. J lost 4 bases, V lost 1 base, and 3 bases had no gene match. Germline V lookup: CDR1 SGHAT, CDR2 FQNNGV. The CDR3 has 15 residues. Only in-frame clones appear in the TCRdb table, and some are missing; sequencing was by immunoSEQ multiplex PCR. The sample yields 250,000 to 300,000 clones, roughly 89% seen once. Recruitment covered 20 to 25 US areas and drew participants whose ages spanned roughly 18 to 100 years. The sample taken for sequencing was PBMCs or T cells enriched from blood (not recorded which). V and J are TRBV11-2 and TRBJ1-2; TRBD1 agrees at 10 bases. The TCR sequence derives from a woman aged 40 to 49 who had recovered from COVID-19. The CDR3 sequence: CASSLAGQGFYGYTF. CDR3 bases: TGTGCCAGCAGCTTAGCGGGACAGGGGTTCTATGGCTACACCTTC.